This TCR beta chain was retrieved from a study of control samples from healthy donors and cancer patients. Here immunoSEQ multiplex PCR was the method, and the copy in TCRdb shows in-frame clones only, minus some. The data contain 130,000 or so clones, approximately 92% of them singletons. The specimen was blood. The sequence derives from a man younger than 35 in good health.

This CDR3 reads CASSYGAVQPYEQYF. In DNA, the CDR3 is TGTGCCAGCAGTTACGGCGCAGTCCAACCCTACGAGCAGTACTTC. The chain couples TRBV6-5 to TRBJ2-7; D uncertain. This CDR3 spans 15 amino acids. Germline CDR1 reads MNHEY; CDR2 reads SVGAGI. The ends were cut back, 2 bases at V and 2 bases at J, with 13 bases in the middle.